This record covers a single T cell receptor beta chain. The antigen remains undetermined. TCRdb's table, derived via immunoSEQ multiplex PCR, lists solely in-frame clones and lacks some. The data show approximately 34,000 clones, approximately 80% seen once. The data are from a study of OX40 agonist ivuxolimab in advanced cancers. Notes on the study in general: Clones of CD4+ and CD8+ blood T cells grew by week 6 at doses of 0.1 to 3.0 mg/kg.

The ends lost 0 bases at V and 9 bases at J; junction bases unmatched: 8. Germline CDR1 SGHRS, CDR2 YFSETQ. The CDR3 length is 17 residues. The rearrangement links TRBV5-1 to TRBJ2-2; TRBD2 matches at 13 bases. The receptor's source is an adult with an advanced solid tumor such as melanoma, head and neck, liver or kidney cancer. The sample was CD4+ or CD8+ T cells sorted from blood, taken in a trial of the OX40 agonist ivuxolimab. Written as DNA, the CDR3 is TGCGCCAGCAGCTTGGCTCGGACTAGCGGGGGTTCGTGGGAGCTGTTTTTT. Protein: CASSLARTSGGSWELFF.